This is a list of T cell receptor beta chains from one sample in a study of control samples from healthy donors and cancer patients. Here immunoSEQ multiplex PCR was the method, and the copy in TCRdb shows in-frame clones only, minus some. The top ten hold 20% to 25% of the sample, which has over 20,000 clones, around 83% seen once. The source material was PBMCs. These TCRs come from a man in his 60s with colorectal cancer. CDR3s include the opening cysteine and the closing phenylalanine or tryptophan. D genes are given only for firm matches. Rows give clone size only sometimes, using once, few, many, or a class for an expanded clone.

j_gene | d_gene | v_gene | abundance | CDR3nt | CDR3aa
TRBJ2-3 | NA | TRBV18 | NA | TGTGCCAGCTCACCACGGTATTGGGGGGCGGGGATTACAGATACGCAGTATTTT | CASSPRYWGAGITDTQYF
TRBJ1-3 | NA | TRBV5-1 | NA | TGCGCCAGCAGCTTGGCCCTTGCGAGCTCTGGAAACACCATATATTTT | CASSLALASSGNTIYF
TRBJ1-2 | NA | TRBV5-6 | NA | TGTGCCAGCAGCTACTTTACGGGACCCCGTTCAAGAGGCTACACCTTC | CASSYFTGPRSRGYTF
TRBJ2-5 | NA | TRBV6-5 | NA | TGTGCCAGCACCCGGGGTGAGACCCAGTACTTC | CASTRGETQYF
TRBJ1-2 | TRBD1 | TRBV6-2/TRBV6-3 | NA | TGTGCCAGCAGCGGGACAGGGATCTATATCAACTATGGCTACACCTTC | CASSGTGIYINYGYTF
TRBJ1-2 | NA | TRBV18 | NA | TGTGCCAGCTCACCACCGTCAGTTAACTATGGCTACACCTTC | CASSPPSVNYGYTF
TRBJ1-1 | NA | TRBV6-2/TRBV6-3 | NA | TGTGCCAGCAGTTACGGGGTGGGCACTGAAGCTTTCTTT | CASSYGVGTEAFF
TRBJ1-1 | TRBD1 | TRBV6-2/TRBV6-3 | NA | TGTGCCAGCAGTTACCCGGGGACAGTGTGGTGGACTGAAGCTTTCTTT | CASSYPGTVWWTEAFF
TRBJ1-2 | NA | TRBV5-8 | NA | TGTGCCAGCAGCTTGGCGACAGCCTATGGCTACACCTTC | CASSLATAYGYTF
TRBJ1-1 | NA | TRBV12-3/TRBV12-4 | NA | TGTGCCAGCAGTTTCGGACTGAACACTGAAGCTTTCTTT | CASSFGLNTEAFF
TRBJ1-2 | TRBD1 | TRBV7-9 | NA | TGTGCCAGCAGCTTAGCGGGACAGGGAATGGGCTACACCTTC | CASSLAGQGMGYTF
TRBJ1-2 | TRBD1 | TRBV7-2 | NA | TGTGCCAGCAGCCCGCGGACAGGGGCACTCCCGGGCTACACCTTC | CASSPRTGALPGYTF
TRBJ2-7 | TRBD1 | TRBV7-6 | NA | TGTGCCAGCAGCCGTGGACAGGGTGGGTACTCCTACGAGCAGTACTTC | CASSRGQGGYSYEQYF
TRBJ1-6 | NA | TRBV15 | few | TGTGCCATCCCCGGGGCGGCAGGGGTAAACTCACCCCTCCACTTT | CAIPGAAGVNSPLHF
TRBJ2-7 | TRBD2 | TRBV5-1 | NA | TGCGCCAGCAGCTTGGGTCTAGCGGGGGTCTACGAGCAGTACTTC | CASSLGLAGVYEQYF
TRBJ2-2 | NA | TRBV7-8 | NA | TGTGCCAGCAGCTTAGCTTCGGGGGACGGGGAGCTGTTTTTT | CASSLASGDGELFF
TRBJ1-2 | TRBD1 | TRBV28 | once | TGTGCCAGCAGTTTCAATCCAAAGGGGGCTTGGGACTATGGCTACACCTTC | CASSFNPKGAWDYGYTF
TRBJ1-5 | TRBD1 | TRBV4-1 | NA | TGCGCCAGCAGCCGTCTCCCGACAGGGATCAGCAATCAGCCCCAGCATTTT | CASSRLPTGISNQPQHF
TRBJ1-5 | TRBD1 | TRBV15 | NA | TGTGCCACCAGCAGAGAGTTTGCTCTGTGGGACAGGGATAATCAGCCCCAGCATTTT | CATSREFALWDRDNQPQHF
TRBJ2-3 | NA | TRBV4-2 | NA | TGTGCCAGCAGCCTAAGAGCTAGCACAGATACGCAGTATTTT | CASSLRASTDTQYF
TRBJ1-6 | TRBD1 | TRBV5-6 | NA | TGTGCCAGCAGCCCGGGACAGGGACTCAATTCACCCCTCCACTTT | CASSPGQGLNSPLHF
TRBJ2-3 | TRBD2 | TRBV5-1 | NA | TGCGCCAGCGGGCGGGGGGCAGACCAAGATACGCAGTATTTT | CASGRGADQDTQYF
TRBJ2-1 | NA | TRBV5-6 | NA | TGTGCCAGCAGCTTGATCTCGAGCTCCTACAATGAGCAGTTCTTC | CASSLISSSYNEQFF
TRBJ1-3 | TRBD1 | TRBV5-4 | NA | TGTGCCAGCAGCCGGACAGGCTCTGGAAACACCATATATTTT | CASSRTGSGNTIYF
TRBJ1-6 | NA | TRBV10-2 | NA | TGCGCCAGCAGTGAGTCGAAATCTTCACCCCTCCACTTT | CASSESKSSPLHF
TRBJ2-1 | TRBD2 | TRBV6-6 | NA | TGTGCCAGCAGTACCCCCACGGGGGGTTCCTACAATGAGCAGTTCTTC | CASSTPTGGSYNEQFF
TRBJ1-2 | NA | TRBV7-9 | once | TGTGCCAGCAGCTTAGCGGGAGCCTATGGCTACACCTTC | CASSLAGAYGYTF
TRBJ1-1 | TRBD1 | TRBV5-1 | NA | TGCGCCAGCAGCGACCAGGGGGGGAACACTGAAGCTTTCTTT | CASSDQGGNTEAFF
TRBJ2-7 | NA | TRBV2 | NA | TGTGCCAGCCGCCAGAGCTCCTACGAGCAGTACTTC | CASRQSSYEQYF
TRBJ1-4 | NA | TRBV4-1 | NA | TGCGCCAGCAGCCAAGCGTCTGAAAAACTGTTTTTT | CASSQASEKLFF
TRBJ2-1 | NA | TRBV5-1 | NA | TGCGCCAGCAGAAGGGGCACAGTTTCCTATGAGCAGTTCTTC | CASRRGTVSYEQFF
TRBJ1-4 | NA | TRBV5-4 | NA | TGTGCCAGCAGCTTAAGGGGGAGCAATGAAAAACTGTTTTTT | CASSLRGSNEKLFF
TRBJ2-2 | NA | TRBV9 | NA | TGTGCCAGCAGCATCCGACCGGGGACCGGGGAGCTGTTTTTT | CASSIRPGTGELFF
TRBJ1-2 | NA | TRBV5-1 | NA | TGCGCCAGCGCACCGACTCTGACAGCTAACTATGGCTACACCTTC | CASAPTLTANYGYTF
TRBJ1-1 | NA | TRBV19 | few | TGTGCCAGTAGCGACCTCAGGGGTCGGGCGGCTGAAGCTTTCTTT | CASSDLRGRAAEAFF
TRBJ2-3 | NA | TRBV5-4 | NA | TGTGCCAGCAGCCCCTTCGACGCCGGGAGGCAGTATTTT | CASSPFDAGRQYF
TRBJ2-3 | NA | TRBV3-1/TRBV3-2 | NA | TGTGCCAGCAGCCGATCCCCCCTTACAGGGCAGTATTTT | CASSRSPLTGQYF
TRBJ2-3 | NA | TRBV2 | NA | TGTGCCAGCAGTCCAGACAGGAACACAGATACGCAGTATTTT | CASSPDRNTDTQYF
TRBJ2-3 | NA | TRBV5-1 | NA | TGCGCCAGCAGCTTGGACAGCTACCCCACAGATACGCAGTATTTT | CASSLDSYPTDTQYF
TRBJ2-2 | TRBD2 | TRBV5-1 | NA | TGCGCCAGCAGCACTTTAGCGGGGAGGACCGGGGAGCTGTTTTTT | CASSTLAGRTGELFF
TRBJ2-3 | TRBD2 | TRBV3-1/TRBV3-2 | NA | TGTGCCACCTTAGCGGGGGGAACCACAGATACGCAGTATTTT | CATLAGGTTDTQYF
TRBJ1-5 | NA | TRBV3-1/TRBV3-2 | NA | TGTGCCAGCAGCCAGGGGGGGGATCAGCCCCAGCATTTT | CASSQGGDQPQHF